These 8 T cell receptor beta chains share one sample of origin, sequenced in a study of T-cell memory formation after mild COVID-19. MiXCR, run by TCRdb on the 5' RACE reads, gives a single entry per CDR3 protein. This sample has about 210,000 distinct CDR3 sequences, with 27% found just once. Sequences were obtained from PBMCs or a T cell subset sorted from them (not recorded which). The receptors stem from an adult woman who had mild COVID-19 (a few samples of this study predate the infection). Cell type and time point are not known.

The chain combines TRBV7-9 with TRBJ2-5, with TRBD2 identical over 11 bases. Germline V gives CDR1 SEHNR, CDR2 FQNEAQ (reference sequence). The junction had 6 bases not matched to a gene; V was cut back by 8 bases and J by 4 bases. The CDR3 covers 14 residues. The CDR3 DNA follows: TGTGCCAGCGCCCTAGCGGGAGGCACAGAGACCCAGTACTTC. Encoded protein: CASALAGGTETQYF. Drawing the rest from reference TRBV7-9 and TRBJ2-5, the complete variable domain is DTGVSQNPRHKITKRGQNVTFRCDPISEHNRLYWYRQTLGQGPEFLTYFQNEAQLEKSRLLSDRFSAERPKGSFSTLEIQRTEQGDSAMYLCASALAGGTETQYFGPGTRLLVL.

The gene calls are TRBV4-2 and TRBJ1-2; a weak D match, TRBD1 (5 bases). This CDR3 is 17 amino acids long. Deletions cut 3 bases from V and 5 bases from J, with 22 bases between. Germline CDR1 reads LGHNA; CDR2 reads YNFKEQ. Written as DNA, the CDR3 is TGTGCCAGCAGCCATCAGCCCGGACGGGCTTCAGGGTATGGCTACACCTTC. Translated: CASSHQPGRASGYGYTF.

CDR3 coding DNA: TGCGCCAGCAGCGTGGGACAGCACACTAGCACAGATACGCAGTATTTT. Translation gives CASSVGQHTSTDTQYF. This chain uses TRBV5-1 with TRBJ2-3; TRBD1 aligns across 7 bases. The CDR3 is made up of 16 amino acids. The ends lost 4 bases at V and 0 bases at J; junction bases unmatched: 8. Germline V lookup: CDR1 SGHRS, CDR2 YFSETQ.

This clonotype was counted only a few times. This chain links TRBV27 with TRBJ1-4, with no clear D. The CDR3 extends over 13 amino acids. Trimming cost V 6 bases and J 10 bases, with 15 bases left between them. Germline V gene sequence: CDR1 MNHEY, CDR2 SMNVEV (reference sequence). The CDR3 protein is CASRGREGGKLFF. DNA of the CDR3: TGTGCCAGCAGGGGCAGAGAAGGCGGAAAACTGTTTTTT.

There are a few counts of this clonotype. The chain uses TRBV5-1 and TRBJ2-7; D is possibly TRBD1 (7 bases). Germline V gene data show CDR1 as SGHRS and CDR2 as YFSETQ. V dropped 4 bases and J dropped 6 bases, with 11 bases sitting between them. The CDR3 consists of 12 residues. CDR3 nucleotides: TGCGCCAGCAGCATGCAGGGGGGCGAGCAGTACTTC. This translates into CASSMQGGEQYF.

J is TRBJ2-2 and V is TRBV20-1, with D tentatively TRBD2 (6 bases). The length of the CDR3 is 11 residues. Germline V CDR1 and CDR2: DFQATT, SNEGSKA (reference sequence). Deletions cut 6 bases from V and 6 bases from J, with 8 bases between. The CDR3 protein is CSARRAGELFF. The CDR3 nucleotides are TGCAGTGCGCGGAGGGCCGGGGAGCTGTTTTTT.

The gene calls are TRBV7-8 and TRBJ1-1, with 8 bases fitting TRBD1. This CDR3 is 14 amino acids long. Germline CDR1 and CDR2: SGHVS and FQNEAQ. V gave up 5 bases and J gave up 4 bases; unmatched junction bases: 6. The CDR3 here is CASSPRTGPTEAFF. DNA for the CDR3: TGTGCCAGCAGCCCTAGGACAGGGCCCACTGAAGCTTTCTTT.

The rearrangement links TRBV27 to TRBJ2-2; D could derive from TRBD1 or TRBD2 (5 bases each). Germline CDR1 and CDR2: MNHEY and SMNVEV (reference sequence). Trimming stripped 5 bases from V and 4 bases from J, with 11 bases between. CDR3 size: 14 residues. CDR3 bases: TGTGCCAGCAGTCGGGGACCGTTCACCGGGGAGCTGTTTTTT. Translated, it gives CASSRGPFTGELFF.